The 13 T cell receptor beta chains below were found in one sample sequenced in a study of blood T cell repertoires in COVID-19. The assay was immunoSEQ multiplex PCR, and TCRdb's table has in-frame clones only and misses some. In the table there are 68,000 or so clones, roughly nine tenths of which are singletons. The sequenced material came from peripheral blood. The receptors shown here come from a man between 50 and 59 years old with acute or convalescent COVID-19.

The chain uses TRBV7-2 and TRBJ1-6; D is ambiguous. Germline CDR1 is SGHTA and CDR2 is FQGNSA. The CDR3 contains 16 residues. The ends were cut back, 5 bases at V and 6 bases at J, with 17 bases in the middle. The CDR3 reads CASSPGLAPLNSPLHF. The CDR3 coding sequence is TGTGCCAGCAGCCCCGGACTGGCTCCCCTTAATTCACCCCTCCACTTT.

The chain couples TRBV18 to TRBJ2-1, with 7 bases that match TRBD2. J gave up 4 bases and V 3 bases, and 6 bases lay outside the gene matches. CDR3 length equals 15 residues. Germline CDR1 and CDR2: KGHSH and LQKENI. The DNA for the CDR3 is TGTGCCAGCTCACCCCGAGGGGAGGGGTACAATGAGCAGTTCTTC. This encodes CASSPRGEGYNEQFF. Looking up the rest from reference TRBV18 and TRBJ2-1 gives the full variable domain: NAGVMQNPRHLVRRRGQEARLRCSPMKGHSHVYWYRQLPEEGLKFMVYLQKENIIDESGMPKERFSAEFPKEGPSILRIQQVVRGDSAAYFCASSPRGEGYNEQFFGPGTRLTVL.

J is TRBJ2-5 and V is TRBV9; D is perhaps TRBD2 (6 bases). V lost 2 bases and J 5 bases, leaving 19 bases between the germline ends. The germline CDR1 and CDR2 sequences are SGDLS and YYNGEE. The CDR3 runs to 16 residues. Here the CDR3 reads CASSVGTGVGRETQYF. The CDR3 region has the DNA TGTGCCAGCAGCGTTGGGACCGGGGTGGGGAGGGAGACCCAGTACTTC.

This rearrangement joins TRBV18 to TRBJ2-1, with TRBD1 identical over 7 bases. CDR1 KGHSH and CDR2 LQKENI come from the germline V gene. V shed 5 bases and J 0 bases; nucleotides not matched to a gene: 4. CDR3 length equals 15 residues. The CDR3 DNA reads as TGTGCCAGCTCAACGGGACAGAGCTCCTACAATGAGCAGTTCTTC. It codes for CASSTGQSSYNEQFF.

The chain employs TRBV19 and TRBJ2-1; 7 bases agree with TRBD2. V lost 5 bases, J lost 5 bases, and 9 bases stayed unmatched. Germline lookup yields CDR1 LNHDA and CDR2 SQIVND (reference sequence). The CDR3 contains 15 residues. In DNA, the CDR3 is TGTGCCAGTAGTTCGCTAGTGGCGGGAGACAATGAGCAGTTCTTC. Translation: CASSSLVAGDNEQFF.

V is TRBV4-3 and J is TRBJ2-3, with TRBD2 matching over 16 bases. From germline, CDR1 is LGHNA and CDR2 YSLEER. The CDR3 is 20 residues long. J lost 0 bases, V lost 0 bases, and 6 bases had no gene match. The CDR3 region has the DNA TGCGCCAGCAGCCAAGATGGAGGGACTAGCGGGAGGGCTAGCACAGATACGCAGTATTTT. This encodes CASSQDGGTSGRASTDTQYF.

The CDR3 is CASIGRAPYEQYF. In DNA, the CDR3 is TGTGCCAGCATAGGGAGGGCCCCGTACGAGCAGTACTTC. The chain links TRBV28 to TRBJ2-7; 7 nucleotides align to TRBD2. The V gene end was trimmed by 7 bases and the J gene end by 4 bases; junction bases not matched to a gene: 7. Germline lookup yields CDR1 MDHEN and CDR2 SYDVKM. The CDR3 is 13 amino acids. Complete variable domain (other parts from reference TRBV28 and TRBJ2-7): DVKVTQSSRYLVKRTGEKVFLECVQDMDHENMFWYRQDPGLGLRLIYFSYDVKMKEKGDIPEGYSVSREKKERFSLILESASTNQTSMYLCASIGRAPYEQYFGPGTRLTVT.

This chain uses TRBV12-3 or TRBV12-4 with TRBJ2-7, with TRBD2 matching over 8 bases. V lost 5 bases, J lost 12 bases, and 12 bases stayed unmatched. There are 13 residues in the CDR3. The CDR3, as DNA: TGTGCCAGCAGTCCCAAAGCGGGAGTTAATCCGTACGTC. The encoded protein is CASSPKAGVNPYV.

The chain recombines TRBV9 with TRBJ2-1; D may be TRBD1 (5 bases). Trimming pared 0 bases from V and 5 bases from J, leaving 12 bases between. The CDR3 extends over 15 amino acids. Germline assignment: CDR1 SGDLS and CDR2 YYNGEE. The CDR3 loop reads CASSVDPGLDNEQFF. CDR3 DNA: TGTGCCAGCAGCGTAGACCCAGGGCTAGACAATGAGCAGTTCTTC.

The genes are TRBV24-1 and TRBJ2-7; 13 bases match TRBD2. The J segment lost 4 bases and the V segment lost 3 bases, leaving 2 bases of the junction unmatched. Per the germline V gene, CDR1 is KGHDR and CDR2 is SFDVKD. The CDR3 sequence is 15 residues long. CDR3 protein: CATSDGLAGAYEQYV. For the CDR3, the DNA is TGTGCCACCAGTGATGGACTAGCGGGAGCTTACGAGCAGTACGTC.

The J gene is TRBJ2-1, the V gene TRBV7-9; 8 bases are a match to TRBD1. This CDR3 comprises 15 residues. Germline V gene data show CDR1 as SEHNR and CDR2 as FQNEAQ (reference sequence). The ends lost 4 bases at V and 3 bases at J; junction bases unmatched: 5. This CDR3 reads CASSSQGAGYNEQFF. The DNA for the CDR3 is TGTGCCAGCAGCTCTCAGGGGGCGGGCTACAATGAGCAGTTCTTC.

The chain links TRBV19 to TRBJ2-1; the match to TRBD2 covers 8 bases. The V gene end was trimmed by 7 bases and the J gene end by 7 bases; junction bases not matched to a gene: 9. The length of the CDR3 is 14 residues. Germline-derived CDR1 and CDR2 are LNHDA and SQIVND (reference sequence). The CDR3 sequence is CASMSGRGWNEQFF. The CDR3 region has the DNA TGTGCCAGTATGAGCGGGAGAGGTTGGAATGAGCAGTTCTTC.

This chain connects TRBV5-1 to TRBJ2-1, with 7 bases lining up with TRBD2. The CDR3 has 13 residues. With V trimmed by 9 bases and J by 7 bases, 10 bases remained unmatched. Germline CDR1 SGHRS, CDR2 YFSETQ. CDR3 amino acids: CATTQMGGNEQFF. As DNA, the CDR3 is TGCGCCACCACACAGATGGGAGGGAATGAGCAGTTCTTC.